This T cell receptor beta chain came from a study of naive and memory T cell subsets. This clonotype has more than one count but fewer than ten. No antigen is known for it. The SP2 primer and nested alpha and beta constant region primers amplified ligated cDNA in four rounds. TCRdb used MiXCR to reprocess the 5' RACE reads, holding one entry per CDR3 protein. The data hold more than 45,000 distinct CDR3 sequences, with 4.7% observed a single time. Points from the study as a whole: This RNA-based method may be sensitive to activation-related transcript changes.

This CDR3 is 14 amino acids long. The V gene's germline CDR1 is MNHEY and CDR2 SVGEGT. The V gene lost 2 bases and the J gene lost 3 bases, with 10 bases spanning the gap. An oligonucleotide containing a UMI was ligated to the 3' end of TCR cDNA. The rearrangement joins TRBV6-2 or TRBV6-3 to TRBJ2-5; a weak D match, TRBD2 (5 bases). The clonotype was recovered from a female donor in good health. The CDR3 loop is CASSYARGKETQYF. The CDR3, as DNA: TGTGCCAGCAGTTACGCTCGGGGTAAAGAGACCCAGTACTTC.